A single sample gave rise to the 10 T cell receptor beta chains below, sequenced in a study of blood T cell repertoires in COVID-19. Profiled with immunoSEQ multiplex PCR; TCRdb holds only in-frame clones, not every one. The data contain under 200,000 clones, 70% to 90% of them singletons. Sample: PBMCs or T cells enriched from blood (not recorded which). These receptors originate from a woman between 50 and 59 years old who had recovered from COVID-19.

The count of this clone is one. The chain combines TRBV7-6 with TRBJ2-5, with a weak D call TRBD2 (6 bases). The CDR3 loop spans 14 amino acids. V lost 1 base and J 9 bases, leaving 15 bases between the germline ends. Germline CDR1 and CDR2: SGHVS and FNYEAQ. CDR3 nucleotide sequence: TGTGCCAGCAGCTTAGGAGCACGAACGGGGGCCCAGTACTTC. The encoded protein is CASSLGARTGAQYF.

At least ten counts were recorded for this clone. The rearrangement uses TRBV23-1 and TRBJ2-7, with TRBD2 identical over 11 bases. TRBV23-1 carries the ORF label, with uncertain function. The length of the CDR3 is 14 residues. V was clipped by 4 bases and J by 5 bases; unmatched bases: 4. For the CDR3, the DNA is TGCGCCAGCAGTCCACTAGCGGGAGCCGACGAGCAGTACGTC. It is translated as CASSPLAGADEQYV.

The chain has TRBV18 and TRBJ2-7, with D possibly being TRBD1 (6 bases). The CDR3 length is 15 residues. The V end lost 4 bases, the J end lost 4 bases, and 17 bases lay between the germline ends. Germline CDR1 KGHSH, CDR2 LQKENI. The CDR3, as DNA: TGTGCCAGCTCACTTGCCGGGACAAAACCGTACGAGCAGTACGTC. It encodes CASSLAGTKPYEQYV.

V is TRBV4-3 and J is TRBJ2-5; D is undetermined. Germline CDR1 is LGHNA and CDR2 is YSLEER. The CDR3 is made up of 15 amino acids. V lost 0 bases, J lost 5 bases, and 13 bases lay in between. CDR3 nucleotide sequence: TGCGCCAGCAGCCAAGATCTCCTTTACTGGGAGACCCAGTACTTC. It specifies CASSQDLLYWETQYF.

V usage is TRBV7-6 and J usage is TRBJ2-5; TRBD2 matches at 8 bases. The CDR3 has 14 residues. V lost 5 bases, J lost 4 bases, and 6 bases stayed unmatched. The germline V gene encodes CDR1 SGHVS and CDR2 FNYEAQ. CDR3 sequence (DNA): TGTGCCAGCAGCCCTCGGAGCGGGGGAGAGACCCAGTACTTC. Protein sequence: CASSPRSGGETQYF.

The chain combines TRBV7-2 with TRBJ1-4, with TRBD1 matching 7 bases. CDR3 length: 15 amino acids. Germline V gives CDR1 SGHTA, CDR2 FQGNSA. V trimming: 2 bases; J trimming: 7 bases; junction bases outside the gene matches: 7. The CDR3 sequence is CASSLSQGKGEKLFF. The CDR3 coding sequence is TGTGCCAGCAGCTTATCACAGGGGAAAGGTGAAAAACTGTTTTTT.

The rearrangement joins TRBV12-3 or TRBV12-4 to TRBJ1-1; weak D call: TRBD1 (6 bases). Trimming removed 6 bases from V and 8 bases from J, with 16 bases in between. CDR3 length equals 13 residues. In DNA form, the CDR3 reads TGTGCCAGCAGCCTTCTTGGGCAGGGGGAAGCTTTCTTT. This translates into CASSLLGQGEAFF.

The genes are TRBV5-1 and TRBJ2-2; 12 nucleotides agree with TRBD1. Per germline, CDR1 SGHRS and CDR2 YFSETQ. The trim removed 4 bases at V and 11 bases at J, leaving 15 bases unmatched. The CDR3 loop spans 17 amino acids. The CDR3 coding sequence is TGCGCCAGCAGCCTAAACCCCGGGACAGGGGGCGAAGGAGAGCTGTTTTTT. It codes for CASSLNPGTGGEGELFF.

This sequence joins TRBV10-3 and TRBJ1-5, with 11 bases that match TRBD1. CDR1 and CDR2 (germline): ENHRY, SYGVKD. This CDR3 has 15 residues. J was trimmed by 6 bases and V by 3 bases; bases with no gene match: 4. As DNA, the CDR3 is TGTGCCATCAGTGATGGACAGGGGGCGGTTCAGCCCCAGCATTTT. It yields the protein CAISDGQGAVQPQHF.

The CDR3 protein is CASSTRQGGGYTF. As DNA, the CDR3 is TGTGCCAGCAGCACTAGACAGGGCGGCGGCTACACCTTC. V is TRBV14 and J is TRBJ1-2, with TRBD1 identical over 7 bases. V trimming: 5 bases; J trimming: 8 bases; junction bases outside the gene matches: 8. The length of the CDR3 is 13 residues. Germline CDR1 is SGHDN and CDR2 is FVKESK.